This entry lists 8 T cell receptor beta chains sequenced from one sample in a study of T cell responses to AZD1222 COVID-19 vaccine. Assay: immunoSEQ multiplex PCR; the TCRdb copy retains only in-frame clones and omits some. This table has 150,000 or so clones, about nine tenths appearing once. The sequencing here drew on peripheral blood, taken 28 days after the second dose of the MenACWY control vaccine. The origin of the receptors is an adult who received the MenACWY meningococcal vaccine as a control.

The CDR3 spells CASSLASGRAYEQYF. The CDR3 coding sequence is TGCGCCAGCAGCTTGGCCAGTGGGAGGGCCTACGAGCAGTACTTC. The chain recombines TRBV5-1 with TRBJ2-7, with 7 bases matching TRBD2. The trim removed 0 bases at V and 2 bases at J, leaving 5 bases unmatched. Germline lookup yields CDR1 SGHRS and CDR2 YFSETQ. The CDR3 covers 15 residues.

The chain uses TRBV29-1 and TRBJ2-1; D possibly corresponds to TRBD2 (6 bases). Germline V gene data show CDR1 as SQVTM and CDR2 as ANQGSEA. Between the trimmed V and J ends, which lost 1 base and 5 bases, there was a span of 15 bases. The CDR3 extends over 15 amino acids. CDR3 coding DNA: TGCAGCGTTGAAGTGGCGGGGAGGCCAAACAATGAGCAGTTCTTC. Its protein is CSVEVAGRPNNEQFF.

The V and J genes are TRBV4-2 and TRBJ2-1; 13 positions agree with TRBD2. Unmatched junction bases numbered 13, after V lost 4 bases and J lost 1 base. Germline V gives CDR1 LGHNA, CDR2 YNFKEQ. The CDR3 runs to 20 residues. The CDR3: CASSPAGTSGTEGSYNEQFF. Here the CDR3 DNA reads TGTGCCAGCAGCCCTGCCGGGACTAGCGGGACGGAAGGGTCCTACAATGAGCAGTTCTTC.

The V gene is TRBV29-1, the J gene TRBJ1-1; D not resolved. The CDR3 is made up of 14 amino acids. Per the germline V gene, CDR1 is SQVTM and CDR2 is ANQGSEA. V lost 3 bases to trimming and J lost 3 bases, with 14 bases between them. CDR3 loop: CSVDPQEADTEAFF. The CDR3 nucleotides read TGCAGCGTTGACCCGCAGGAAGCGGACACTGAAGCTTTCTTT.

The chain is built from TRBV14 and TRBJ2-5; D may be TRBD2 (5 bases). Trimming removed 4 bases at V and 5 bases at J, with 14 bases between. The CDR3 runs to 14 residues. Germline V gene sequence: CDR1 SGHDN, CDR2 FVKESK. The CDR3: CASSPAGVGETQYF. The CDR3 DNA reads TGTGCCAGCAGCCCGGCCGGGGTCGGGGAGACCCAGTACTTC.

The chain uses TRBV6-5 and TRBJ2-7; 11 positions agree with TRBD1. The germline V gene encodes CDR1 MNHEY and CDR2 SVGAGI. J lost 2 bases, V lost 8 bases, and 8 bases had no gene match. The CDR3 spans 15 residues. CDR3 DNA: TGTGCCAGCTTTACGGGACAGGGGGTGGCCTACGAGCAGTACTTC. This translates into CASFTGQGVAYEQYF.

This clone showed up just a few times. The genes are TRBV28 and TRBJ1-1, with D possibly being TRBD1 (5 bases). Deletions cut 6 bases from V and 10 bases from J, with 15 bases between. The CDR3 loop spans 12 amino acids. CDR1 is MDHEN and CDR2 is SYDVKM in the germline V gene. The CDR3 region is CASRGRERGAFF. DNA for the CDR3: TGTGCCAGCAGAGGCAGGGAGAGAGGAGCTTTCTTT.

The V gene is TRBV27, the J gene TRBJ2-7; 12 bases map to TRBD2. The CDR3 spans 21 residues. The germline V gene has CDR1 MNHEY and CDR2 SMNVEV (reference sequence). V gave up 3 bases and J gave up 5 bases; unmatched junction bases: 23. CDR3 bases: TGTGCCAGCAGTTTTATCGCCGATTATGCTAGCGGGAGGGCAAAGTCCGACGAGCAGTACTTC. It codes for CASSFIADYASGRAKSDEQYF.